Below are 9 T cell receptor beta chains sequenced from a single sample in a study of blood T cell repertoires in COVID-19. Data came from immunoSEQ multiplex PCR; TCRdb stores just in-frame clones and leaves some out. Among approximately 300,000 clones listed, just under 90% were seen once. Sample: PBMCs or T cells enriched from blood (not recorded which). These receptors were collected from a woman aged 25 to 39 who had recovered from COVID-19.

V is TRBV28 and J is TRBJ2-6; possibly TRBD1 for D (6 bases). The CDR3 runs to 17 residues. Germline V gene data show CDR1 as MDHEN and CDR2 as SYDVKM. V gave up 1 base and J gave up 1 base, with 11 bases separating them. The CDR3 nucleotides are TGTGCCAGCAGTTTATCAGGTCAGGGGTCTGGGGCCAACGTCCTGACTTTC. Translation: CASSLSGQGSGANVLTF.

The rearrangement joins TRBV27 to TRBJ2-7; 8 bases fit TRBD2. Germline V CDR1 and CDR2: MNHEY, SMNVEV (reference sequence). CDR3 length: 15 residues. Losses at the gene ends were 2 bases for V and 0 bases for J; bases not matched to a gene: 3. Here the CDR3 reads CASSLTTSGSYEQYF. CDR3 DNA sequence: TGTGCCAGCAGTTTAACTACTAGCGGCTCCTACGAGCAGTACTTC.

This chain links TRBV11-2 with TRBJ2-2; the D gene is possibly TRBD2 (6 bases). V was trimmed by 6 bases and J by 3 bases, leaving 14 bases between them. The length of the CDR3 is 15 residues. Germline CDR1 and CDR2: SGHAT and FQNNGV. The CDR3 loop reads CASRQIAVDTGELFF. CDR3 bases: TGTGCCAGCAGACAAATAGCGGTTGACACCGGGGAGCTGTTTTTT.

The chain combines TRBV28 with TRBJ2-7, with 7 bases lining up with TRBD2. Germline V gene sequence: CDR1 MDHEN, CDR2 SYDVKM. The CDR3 has 15 residues. Trimming cost V 5 bases and J 4 bases; bases outside gene matches: 11. The CDR3 reads CASSPAGTTFYEQYF. CDR3 DNA: TGTGCCAGCAGTCCTGCCGGGACTACCTTTTACGAGCAGTACTTC.

The gene calls are TRBV29-1 and TRBJ2-4; 8 bases are shared with TRBD2. V lost 8 bases and J lost 7; bases outside the gene matches: 13. This CDR3 is built from 14 residues. The germline V gene encodes CDR1 SQVTM and CDR2 ANQGSEA. CDR3 in amino acids: CSTKNPGLENIQYF. DNA of the CDR3: TGCAGCACCAAAAACCCGGGACTAGAGAACATTCAGTACTTC.

This chain connects TRBV7-2 to TRBJ2-3; D perhaps matches TRBD2 (6 bases). The CDR3 covers 15 residues. Germline assignment: CDR1 SGHTA and CDR2 FQGNSA. V lost 1 base and J lost 5, with 13 bases in between. The CDR3 bases are TGTGCCAGCAGCTTAGAGTCCGGGAGCCGAGATACGCAGTATTTT. Its translation: CASSLESGSRDTQYF. The entire variable domain, with the rest obtained from reference TRBV7-2 and TRBJ2-3, is as follows: GAGVSQSPSNKVTEKGKDVELRCDPISGHTALYWYRQSLGQGLEFLIYFQGNSAPDKSGLPSDRFSAERTGGSVSTLTIQRTQQEDSAVYLCASSLESGSRDTQYFGPGTRLTVL.

The chain joins TRBV9 to TRBJ1-2, with a tentative D call TRBD1 (5 bases). Germline CDR1 reads SGDLS; CDR2 reads YYNGEE. V was trimmed by 3 bases and J by 8 bases, leaving 20 bases between them. This CDR3 is built from 15 residues. CDR3 nucleotide sequence: TGTGCCAGCAGCGCAAGCGGGGTCGGGGCGTGGGGCTACACCTTC. As protein: CASSASGVGAWGYTF.

The V and J genes are TRBV2 and TRBJ2-7; D gene ambiguous. The ends were cut back, 2 bases at V and 7 bases at J, with 30 bases in the middle. The CDR3 totals 19 residues. CDR1 SNHLY and CDR2 FYNNEI come from the germline V gene. CDR3 nucleotide sequence: TGTGCCAGCAGTGAAAGGCCCCGTGATGTCTGGAGAGTCTCTTTGGAGCAGTACTTC. This sequence encodes CASSERPRDVWRVSLEQYF.

The CDR3 spells CATVRRGSSYEQYF. DNA of the CDR3: TGTGCCACAGTAAGAAGGGGGAGCTCCTACGAGCAGTACTTC. The J gene is TRBJ2-7, the V gene TRBV30; possibly TRBD1 for D (6 bases). CDR3 length: 14 residues. Germline lookup yields CDR1 GTSNPN and CDR2 SVGIG (reference sequence). V lost 8 bases and J 0 bases, leaving 17 bases between the germline ends.